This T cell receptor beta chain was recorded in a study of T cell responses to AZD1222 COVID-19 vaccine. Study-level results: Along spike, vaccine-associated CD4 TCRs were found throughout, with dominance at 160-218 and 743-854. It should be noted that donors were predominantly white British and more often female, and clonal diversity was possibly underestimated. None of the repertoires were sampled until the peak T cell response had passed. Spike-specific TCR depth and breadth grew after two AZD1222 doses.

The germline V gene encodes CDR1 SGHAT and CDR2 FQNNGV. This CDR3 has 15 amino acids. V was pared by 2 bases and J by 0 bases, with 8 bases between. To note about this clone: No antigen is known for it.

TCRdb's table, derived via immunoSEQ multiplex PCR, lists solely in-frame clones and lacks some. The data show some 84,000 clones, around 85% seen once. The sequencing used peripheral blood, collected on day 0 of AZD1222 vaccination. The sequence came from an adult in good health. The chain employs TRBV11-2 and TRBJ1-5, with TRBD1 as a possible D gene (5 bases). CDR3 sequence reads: CASSLSGYSNQPQHF. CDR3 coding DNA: TGTGCCAGCAGCTTATCAGGGTATAGCAATCAGCCCCAGCATTTT.